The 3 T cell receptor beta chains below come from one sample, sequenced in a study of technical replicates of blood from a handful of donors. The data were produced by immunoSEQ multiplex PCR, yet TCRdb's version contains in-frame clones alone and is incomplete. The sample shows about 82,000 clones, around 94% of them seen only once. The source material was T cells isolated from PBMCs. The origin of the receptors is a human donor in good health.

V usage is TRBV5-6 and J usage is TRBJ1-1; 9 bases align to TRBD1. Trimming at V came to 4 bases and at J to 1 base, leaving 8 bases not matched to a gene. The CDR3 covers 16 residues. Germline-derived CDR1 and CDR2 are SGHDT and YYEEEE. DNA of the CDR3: TGTGCCAGCAGCCAACTGCCGACAGGGGGGAACACTGAAGCTTTCTTT. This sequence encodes CASSQLPTGGNTEAFF. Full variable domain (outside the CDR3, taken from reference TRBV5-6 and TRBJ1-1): DAGVTQSPTHLIKTRGQQVTLRCSPKSGHDTVSWYQQALGQGPQFIFQYYEEEERQRGNFPDRFSGHQFPNYSSELNVNALLLGDSALYLCASSQLPTGGNTEAFFGQGTRLTVV.

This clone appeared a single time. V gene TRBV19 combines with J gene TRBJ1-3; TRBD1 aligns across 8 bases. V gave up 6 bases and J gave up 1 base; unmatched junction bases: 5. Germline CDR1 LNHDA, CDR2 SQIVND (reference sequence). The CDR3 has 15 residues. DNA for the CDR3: TGTGCCAGTAGACCGCAGGGGGCATCTGGAAACACCATATATTTT. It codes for CASRPQGASGNTIYF.

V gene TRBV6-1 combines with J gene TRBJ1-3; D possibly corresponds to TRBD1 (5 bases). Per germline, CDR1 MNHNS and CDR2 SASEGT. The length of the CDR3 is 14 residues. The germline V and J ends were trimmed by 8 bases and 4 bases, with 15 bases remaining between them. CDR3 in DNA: TGTGCCAGCCGGAGGGAGGGGACGGGAAACACCATATATTTT. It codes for CASRREGTGNTIYF.